The 27 T cell receptor beta chains given below trace back to one sample, sequenced in a study of beta chain features in type 1 diabetes. Their antigens are not known. Investigators reverse transcribed all isolated RNA, so they sequenced expressed TCRB transcripts. Generated by immunoSEQ multiplex PCR, the TCRdb table keeps only in-frame clones and is missing some. Of 120,000 to 150,000 clones listed, 13% are singletons. Overall study results and limits: Significant though moderate, a shortening of TCRB CDR3s appeared in all four CD4+ subsets of Type 1 diabetes patients.

Sequenced material: central memory CD4+ T cells from blood. Receptors were obtained from a man between 18 and 35 years old with type 1 diabetes.

J is TRBJ2-3 and V is TRBV5-1, with a possible D match to TRBD1 (5 bases). CDR1 SGHRS and CDR2 YFSETQ come from the germline V gene. CDR3 length equals 13 residues. The V end was cut by 5 bases, the J end by 3 bases, with 10 bases between. As DNA, the CDR3 is TGCGCCAGCAGTGGGGCAGGTACAGATACGCAGTATTTT. This sequence encodes CASSGAGTDTQYF. Complete variable domain (other parts from reference TRBV5-1 and TRBJ2-3): KAGVTQTPRYLIKTRGQQVTLSCSPISGHRSVSWYQQTPGQGLQFLFEYFSETQRNKGNFPGRFSGRQFSNSRSEMNVSTLELGDSALYLCASSGAGTDTQYFGPGTRLTVL.

This clone was picked up a small number of times. This CDR3 reads CSVGAGTGNYNEQFF. CDR3 DNA: TGCAGCGTTGGGGCCGGGACGGGAAATTACAATGAGCAGTTCTTC. The J gene is TRBJ2-1, the V gene TRBV29-1, with D perhaps given as TRBD1 or TRBD2 (5 bases each). V lost 4 bases and J lost 4, with 17 bases in between. Per the germline V gene, CDR1 is SQVTM and CDR2 is ANQGSEA. The length of the CDR3 is 15 residues.

CDR3 sequence reads: CASLIRTGGTDTQYF. The CDR3 nucleotides read TGTGCCAGCCTTATTCGGACAGGAGGAACAGATACGCAGTATTTT. This chain links TRBV6-6 with TRBJ2-3; 7 positions agree with TRBD1. The trim removed 8 bases at V and 3 bases at J, leaving 11 bases unmatched. Per germline, CDR1 MNHNY and CDR2 SVGAGI (reference sequence). The CDR3 has 15 residues.

This clone was detected many times. In DNA form, the CDR3 reads TGTGCCAGCGGTACAGGGTCCTACGAGCAGTACTTC. Translating it yields CASGTGSYEQYF. J is TRBJ2-7 and V is TRBV28, with a weak D call TRBD1 (6 bases). Trimming shortened V by 8 bases and J by 1 base, and 9 bases separated the two germline ends. Germline CDR1 MDHEN, CDR2 SYDVKM. The CDR3 totals 12 residues.

The chain is built from TRBV18 and TRBJ1-1, with D maybe TRBD1 (5 bases). Trimming took off 4 bases at V and 9 bases at J, with 15 bases between the two ends. Germline V CDR1 and CDR2: KGHSH, LQKENI. This CDR3 region has 13 residues. As DNA, the CDR3 is TGTGCCAGCTCACTAGAGGGGACGGCTCAAGCTTTCTTT. Encoded protein: CASSLEGTAQAFF.

This clone was picked up a small number of times. The genes are TRBV5-4 and TRBJ2-1; D is undetermined. This CDR3 comprises 12 residues. V lost 0 bases and J lost 9, with 7 bases in between. Germline V gene data show CDR1 as SGHNT and CDR2 as YYREEE (reference sequence). CDR3 amino acids: CASSLDKFEQFF. CDR3 bases: TGTGCCAGCAGCTTGGACAAGTTTGAGCAGTTCTTC.

This clone appeared a few times. DNA of the CDR3: TGTGCCAGCTCACAATCGACAGGGGAGAACACTGAAGCTTTCTTT. It yields the protein CASSQSTGENTEAFF. The rearrangement links TRBV18 to TRBJ1-1; 8 bases fit TRBD1. The germline gives CDR1 KGHSH, CDR2 LQKENI. V lost 4 bases, J lost 1 base, and 5 bases stayed unmatched. The CDR3 has 15 residues.

The chain uses TRBV14 and TRBJ2-2, with D unclear. Trimming removed 0 bases at V and 5 bases at J, with 10 bases between. Germline V gene sequence: CDR1 SGHDN, CDR2 FVKESK. The CDR3 runs 15 residues. The CDR3 nucleotides read TGTGCCAGCAGCCAAGATTCCGGGTTTACCGGGGAGCTGTTTTTT. It translates to CASSQDSGFTGELFF. Based on the CDR3 plus reference TRBV14 and TRBJ2-2, the full variable domain is EAGVTQFPSHSVIEKGQTVTLRCDPISGHDNLYWYRRVMGKEIKFLLHFVKESKQDESGMPNNRFLAERTGGTYSTLKVQPAELEDSGVYFCASSQDSGFTGELFFGEGSRLTVL.

This clone was observed a few times. This sequence joins TRBV6-5 and TRBJ2-3, with D possibly matching TRBD2 (7 bases). This CDR3 spans 14 amino acids. Trimming left V 7 bases short and J 3 bases short, with 14 bases between. CDR1 is MNHEY, CDR2 SVGAGI, per germline. The CDR3 loop reads CASTPGGRTDTQYF. Here the CDR3 DNA reads TGTGCCAGCACCCCCGGGGGGCGGACAGATACGCAGTATTTT.

This clone turned up a few times. The chain couples TRBV21-1 to TRBJ2-4; TRBD2 is taken as the D call from the table, unchecked against the DNA. TRBV21-1 is given as a pseudogene. This CDR3 has 17 amino acids. CDR3 sequence: CASSKFEENLAKNIQYF. Here the CDR3 DNA reads TGTGCCAGCAGCAAATTCGAGGAAAATCTAGCCAAAAACATTCAGTACTTC.

The chain recombines TRBV2 with TRBJ1-1; D gene unclear. The V end was cut by 5 bases, the J end by 2 bases, with 9 bases between. The CDR3 extends over 13 amino acids. From germline, CDR1 is SNHLY and CDR2 FYNNEI. The CDR3 region has the DNA TGTGCCAGCAGTTTCCAAACCAACACTGAAGCTTTCTTT. Amino acids: CASSFQTNTEAFF.

The table lists this clone with many counts. This chain uses TRBV6-5 with TRBJ2-5, with D possibly matching TRBD2 (5 bases). CDR1 and CDR2 (germline): MNHEY, SVGAGI. This CDR3 comprises 13 residues. The V gene lost 4 bases and the J gene lost 6 bases, with 12 bases spanning the gap. The CDR3 here is CASSLLGGQTQYF. In DNA form, the CDR3 reads TGTGCCAGCAGTTTACTAGGCGGCCAGACCCAGTACTTC.

This clone was observed a handful of times. The J gene is TRBJ1-4, the V gene TRBV18; D is uncertain. This CDR3 comprises 13 residues. Germline V gene lookup returns CDR1 KGHSH and CDR2 LQKENI. V dropped 3 bases and J dropped 6 bases, with 8 bases sitting between them. This CDR3 reads CASSPQDDEKLFF. The CDR3 coding sequence is TGTGCCAGCTCACCCCAGGATGATGAAAAACTGTTTTTT. Based on the CDR3 plus reference TRBV18 and TRBJ1-4, the full variable domain is NAGVMQNPRHLVRRRGQEARLRCSPMKGHSHVYWYRQLPEEGLKFMVYLQKENIIDESGMPKERFSAEFPKEGPSILRIQQVVRGDSAAYFCASSPQDDEKLFFGSGTQLSVL.

Concerning this clone: Other DNA sequences in the same sample also yield this CDR3. The chain couples TRBV6-1 to TRBJ1-5; a possible D gene is TRBD1 (5 bases). V shed 7 bases and J shed 5 bases, with 9 bases lying between them. This CDR3 comprises 12 residues. CDR1 and CDR2 (germline): MNHNS, SASEGT. The CDR3 here is CASTLGDQPQHF. In nucleotides, the CDR3 is TGTGCCAGCACCCTAGGGGATCAGCCCCAGCATTTT.

The CDR3 protein is CASSVTVSGNTIYF. The CDR3 DNA sequence: TGTGCCAGCAGCGTGACGGTCTCTGGAAACACCATATATTTT. The chain is built from TRBV9 and TRBJ1-3; unclear D gene. Trimming removed 2 bases at V and 0 bases at J, with 6 bases between. Germline V gene data show CDR1 as SGDLS and CDR2 as YYNGEE. There are 14 residues in the CDR3. The complete variable domain, with remaining parts taken from reference TRBV9 and TRBJ1-3, reads DSGVTQTPKHLITATGQRVTLRCSPRSGDLSVYWYQQSLDQGLQFLIQYYNGEERAKGNILERFSAQQFPDLHSELNLSSLELGDSALYFCASSVTVSGNTIYFGEGSWLTVV.

The chain uses TRBV4-1 and TRBJ1-6; D is unclear. V dropped 3 bases and J dropped 7 bases, with 7 bases sitting between them. The CDR3 loop spans 13 amino acids. Germline V lookup: CDR1 MGHRA, CDR2 YSYEKL. CDR3 region: CASSHESNSPLHF. The CDR3 nucleotides read TGCGCCAGCAGCCACGAGTCCAATTCACCCCTCCACTTT.

This clone was seen more than once but under ten times. V and J are TRBV4-1 and TRBJ2-5; a possible D gene is TRBD1 (6 bases). This CDR3 is built from 15 residues. The V and J ends lost 3 bases and 4 bases respectively, with 15 bases between them. The germline CDR1 and CDR2 sequences are MGHRA and YSYEKL. CDR3 in amino acids: CASSHPGTTRETQYF. The CDR3 DNA sequence: TGCGCCAGCAGCCATCCCGGGACAACCCGAGAGACCCAGTACTTC.

In this sample, this clone turned up a few times. The chain recombines TRBV4-2 with TRBJ2-7; 8 bases map to TRBD1. Per the germline V gene, CDR1 is LGHNA and CDR2 is YNFKEQ. V lost 8 bases to trimming and J lost 3 bases; unmatched junction nucleotides: 9. CDR3 size: 14 residues. The CDR3 protein is CASGQGPGIYEQYF. CDR3 nucleotides: TGTGCCAGCGGACAGGGCCCCGGCATCTACGAGCAGTACTTC.

The chain recombines TRBV25-1 with TRBJ1-5, with a weak D call TRBD1 (5 bases). CDR1 MGHDK and CDR2 SYGVNS come from the germline V gene. Trimming took off 1 base at V and 1 base at J, with 5 bases between the two ends. There are 14 residues in the CDR3. The CDR3 nucleotides read TGTGCCAGCAGTGAATGGGGGAGCAATCAGCCCCAGCATTTT. This codes for CASSEWGSNQPQHF.

The gene calls are TRBV28 and TRBJ1-4; no definite D call. Trimming took off 5 bases at V and 7 bases at J, with 14 bases between the two ends. In germline, CDR1 is MDHEN, CDR2 SYDVKM. This CDR3 comprises 14 residues. CDR3 region: CASSPSGNGEKLFF. As DNA, the CDR3 is TGTGCCAGCAGTCCTTCGGGAAATGGTGAAAAACTGTTTTTT.

V is TRBV5-4 and J is TRBJ2-6; 8 nucleotides match TRBD1. The CDR3 is made up of 16 amino acids. Germline V gives CDR1 SGHNT, CDR2 YYREEE (reference sequence). V lost 5 bases, J lost 2 bases, and 6 bases stayed unmatched. CDR3 residues: CASSPGTGAGANVLTF. Written as DNA, the CDR3 is TGTGCCAGCAGTCCCGGGACAGGTGCTGGGGCCAACGTCCTGACTTTC.

In this sample, this clone turned up a few times. This chain links TRBV28 with TRBJ2-1, with D perhaps being TRBD1 or TRBD2 (5 bases each). Germline-derived CDR1 and CDR2 are MDHEN and SYDVKM. The CDR3 spans 14 residues. V gave up 8 bases and J gave up 6 bases, with 17 bases separating them. In DNA, the CDR3 is TGTGCCAGCCGGAGGAGGAATGGGGGCAATGAGCAGTTCTTC. Translation gives CASRRRNGGNEQFF.

This chain connects TRBV6-1 to TRBJ1-2, with D unclear. Germline CDR1 MNHNS, CDR2 SASEGT. The V end was cut by 5 bases, the J end by 2 bases, with 6 bases between. CDR3 length: 12 residues. CDR3 sequence: CASSFYNYGYTF. CDR3 DNA: TGTGCCAGCAGTTTCTACAACTATGGCTACACCTTC.

The chain uses TRBV9 and TRBJ2-5; weak D call: TRBD2 (6 bases). V lost 4 bases to trimming and J lost 2 bases, with 12 bases between them. The CDR3 totals 14 residues. Germline V gene sequence: CDR1 SGDLS, CDR2 YYNGEE. The CDR3 DNA reads TGTGCCAGCAGCCTCGGGACTTTGCAAGAGACCCAGTACTTC. Translated, it gives CASSLGTLQETQYF. The full variable domain, completed using reference TRBV9 and TRBJ2-5, is DSGVTQTPKHLITATGQRVTLRCSPRSGDLSVYWYQQSLDQGLQFLIQYYNGEERAKGNILERFSAQQFPDLHSELNLSSLELGDSALYFCASSLGTLQETQYFGPGTRLLVL.

The chain uses TRBV5-5 and TRBJ2-3, with unresolved D. Deletions cut 1 base from V and 0 bases from J, with 12 bases between. The CDR3 sequence is 16 residues long. Germline CDR1 is SGHKS and CDR2 is YYEKEE (reference sequence). In DNA form, the CDR3 reads TGTGCCAGCAGCTTGTCAGGTGGTCGGAGCACAGATACGCAGTATTTT. Residues: CASSLSGGRSTDTQYF.

The table lists this clone with many counts. This chain links TRBV25-1 with TRBJ2-4, with TRBD1 matching 11 bases. The CDR3 is 15 amino acids. Germline-derived CDR1 and CDR2 are MGHDK and SYGVNS. Trimming at V came to 1 base and at J to 7 bases, leaving 3 bases not matched to a gene. This CDR3 is CASSESGTGGNIQYF. The CDR3 DNA reads TGTGCCAGCAGTGAATCAGGGACAGGGGGGAACATTCAGTACTTC.

With regard to this clone: Additional DNA sequences in this sample encode the identical CDR3. V is TRBV11-3 and J is TRBJ2-1, with D possibly TRBD1 on 5 matching bases. Trimming pared 3 bases from V and 5 bases from J, leaving 8 bases between. Germline V lookup: CDR1 SGHNT, CDR2 YENEEA. CDR3 length equals 13 residues. The CDR3 DNA sequence: TGTGCCAGCAGCTTGTCCAGGGACAATGAGCAGTTCTTC. This gives the protein CASSLSRDNEQFF.